The source of this TCR beta chain is a study of shared clonotypes between healthy human individuals. Study-level information: CD8 memory received one plate per donor, CD8 naive two, CD4 memory three and CD4 naive three.

Per the original data handling: Owing to the provision of junction-only sequences devoid of quality scores by immunoSEQ, filtering differed. This table comes from immunoSEQ multiplex PCR, and its TCRdb copy is limited to in-frame clones, with some not included. The DNA was the basis for D and trimming; V, J and clone size are from that table. This repertoire shows hundreds of thousands of clones, about 91% found once; its top ten account for about 24%. Germline assignment: CDR1 GTSNPN and CDR2 SVGIG (reference sequence). After removal of 2 bases from V and 4 bases from J, the junction contained 1 base not matched to a gene. This CDR3 has 13 residues. In the naive CD8 group, cells lacked CD45RO and were positively selected for CCR7, so terminally differentiated effector memory CD45RA+ cells were left out. All donors qualified as healthy HIV-negative adults and had experienced no recent acute infections or vaccinations.

The clonotype comes from a man aged 30 to 39 in good health. The rearrangement links TRBV30 to TRBJ2-1; 8 bases are a match to TRBD2. The sequenced material came from naive CD8+ T cells sorted from blood. CDR3 bases: TGTGCCTGGAGTCTAGCGGGTTACAATGAGCAGTTCTTC. Its translation: CAWSLAGYNEQFF.